These 5 T cell receptor beta chains were all obtained from the same sample, sequenced in a study of technical replicates of blood from several donors (dated 2017 in TCRdb). The library was built by means of the immunoSEQ multiplex PCR assay. Imported from immuneACCESS, the table was reduced by TCRdb to in-frame sequences with V and J called. These copies leave out some clones; in studies compared against another copy, an unresolved V gene accounts for under half, and the cause of the remainder is not known. For this sample there are about 74,000 clones; around 95% appear just once. The top ten constitute 0.2% to 0.3% of the sample. The specimen sequenced was T cells isolated from PBMCs. The receptors shown here come from a human donor in good health.

This chain joins TRBV5-4 and TRBJ1-5, with a possible D match to TRBD1 (6 bases). Germline lookup yields CDR1 SGHNT and CDR2 YYREEE (reference sequence). CDR3 length: 16 residues. The V end was cut by 4 bases, the J end by 1 base, with 15 bases between. This CDR3 reads CASSQGPGWSNQPQHF. The CDR3 nucleotides are TGTGCCAGCAGCCAGGGGCCGGGCTGGAGCAATCAGCCCCAGCATTTT.

The chain joins TRBV4-1 to TRBJ1-1; D is possibly TRBD1 (5 bases). CDR3 length: 17 amino acids. Trimming removed 1 base at V and 5 bases at J, with 20 bases between. Germline V gene sequence: CDR1 MGHRA, CDR2 YSYEKL. The CDR3 is CASSQAPRQLGGTEAFF. The DNA for the CDR3 is TGCGCCAGCAGCCAAGCCCCCAGACAGTTGGGGGGGACTGAAGCTTTCTTT.

The chain recombines TRBV10-1 with TRBJ2-3; D gene unclear. The germline V and J ends were trimmed by 7 bases and 2 bases, with 7 bases remaining between them. The CDR3 consists of 12 residues. Germline CDR1 is WNHNN and CDR2 is SYGVQD (reference sequence). CDR3 in amino acids: CASTNNTDTQYF. Here the CDR3 DNA reads TGCGCCAGCACGAACAACACAGATACGCAGTATTTT.

The chain employs TRBV5-1 and TRBJ2-1; D might be TRBD1 (6 bases). Germline CDR1 SGHRS, CDR2 YFSETQ. The V gene lost 5 bases and the J gene lost 0 bases, with 15 bases spanning the gap. This CDR3 is built from 16 residues. The CDR3 bases are TGCGCCAGCAGATACAATACAGGGAGCTCCTACAATGAGCAGTTCTTC. Translating gives CASRYNTGSSYNEQFF. Using reference TRBV5-1 and TRBJ2-1 for the parts outside the CDR3, the full variable domain is KAGVTQTPRYLIKTRGQQVTLSCSPISGHRSVSWYQQTPGQGLQFLFEYFSETQRNKGNFPGRFSGRQFSNSRSEMNVSTLELGDSALYLCASRYNTGSSYNEQFFGPGTRLTVL.

The chain couples TRBV4-2 to TRBJ2-1; D is unresolved. Trimming left V 0 bases short and J 4 bases short, with 13 bases between. CDR1 is LGHNA, CDR2 YNFKEQ, per germline. This CDR3 has 16 residues. The DNA for the CDR3 is TGTGCCAGCAGCCAAGATCCCGGAGCATTGTACAATGAGCAGTTCTTC. Translation gives CASSQDPGALYNEQFF.